Below, 18 T cell receptor beta chains from the same sample are listed, as sequenced in a study of read filtering for tumor transcriptome and immune sequencing. Molecular barcoded adaptors covering alpha/delta and beta/gamma chains were used on around 370 ng RNA. TCRdb ran MiXCR on the reads and lists one entry per CDR3 protein. The table lists 45,000 to 55,000 distinct CDR3 sequences, less than 20% of them singletons. The sequencing input was a population of CD138-negative cells sorted from bone marrow. The origin of the receptors is a donor at least 40 years old with multiple myeloma.

A word on this clonotype: This may stem from a read error, because a much larger clone lies one nucleotide away. The chain joins TRBV7-2 to TRBJ1-2; TRBD1 matches 8 bases. This CDR3 is built from 14 residues. V lost 3 bases and J lost 7; bases outside the gene matches: 7. CDR1 SGHTA and CDR2 FQGNSA come from the germline V gene. CDR3 in amino acids: CASSLVRGPCGYTF. In DNA, the CDR3 is TGTGCCAGCAGCTTGGTCAGGGGGCCCTGTGGCTACACCTTC.

Worth noting for this clonotype: Just one base apart from a much larger clone, this may be a read error. This chain's CDR3 is CASNAGTSTEQFF. In DNA, the CDR3 is TGTGCCAGCAATGCCGGGACATCAACTGAGCAGTTCTTC. The rearrangement joins TRBV28 to TRBJ2-1; TRBD1 might be the D (6 bases). Trimming pared 7 bases from V and 9 bases from J, leaving 16 bases between. Germline assignment: CDR1 MDHEN and CDR2 SYDVKM. This CDR3 has 13 amino acids.

The chain carries TRBV23-1 and TRBJ1-5; D call uncertain. TRBV23-1 is filed as an ORF, its function uncertain. Trimming took 2 bases from V and 5 from J, leaving 10 bases between them. There are 14 residues in the CDR3. CDR3 in DNA: TGCGCCAGCAGTCAAGTTTTGGGAGATCAGCCCCAGCATTTT. Translated: CASSQVLGDQPQHF.

By share, this clonotype ranks as medium-sized (0.01 to 0.1%). V gene TRBV5-1 combines with J gene TRBJ2-7; TRBD1 might be the D (5 bases). The CDR3 length is 13 residues. Germline V gives CDR1 SGHRS, CDR2 YFSETQ. Trimming took off 3 bases at V and 5 bases at J, with 12 bases between the two ends. CDR3 nucleotides: TGCGCCAGCAGCTACCAAAGCAGGGACGAGCAGTACTTC. Protein: CASSYQSRDEQYF.

Many counts were recorded for this clonotype. The rearrangement uses TRBV10-3 and TRBJ1-4; D is ambiguous. Germline V gene sequence: CDR1 ENHRY, CDR2 SYGVKD. The ends were cut back, 3 bases at V and 7 bases at J, with 12 bases in the middle. The CDR3 extends over 14 amino acids. The CDR3 region is CAISDRPGSEKLFF. The CDR3 DNA reads TGTGCCATCAGTGATCGCCCAGGTTCTGAAAAACTGTTTTTT.

This clonotype was detected many times. The chain links TRBV19 to TRBJ2-2; weak D call: TRBD1 (6 bases). Germline V CDR1 and CDR2: LNHDA, SQIVND (reference sequence). V lost 7 bases and J 5 bases, leaving 20 bases between the germline ends. The CDR3 has 16 amino acids. CDR3 sequence reads: CASTERGQSLTGELFF. The CDR3 DNA follows: TGTGCCAGTACCGAGAGGGGACAAAGCCTTACCGGGGAGCTGTTTTTT.

This clonotype was detected ten times or more. The V gene is TRBV12-3 or TRBV12-4, the J gene TRBJ1-5, with D perhaps matching TRBD1 (6 bases). V was cut by 6 bases and J by 6 bases, with 18 bases left in between. The CDR3 runs to 15 residues. The CDR3 nucleotides are TGTGCCAGCAGCACCGCCGAGGGGGGCAGTCAGCCCCAGCATTTT. Amino acids: CASSTAEGGSQPQHF.

This clonotype has ten or more counts. The rearrangement uses TRBV7-9 and TRBJ2-5; 9 bases fit TRBD2. Germline CDR1 and CDR2: SEHNR and FQNEAQ (reference sequence). After removal of 6 bases from V and 1 base from J, the junction contained 24 bases not matched to a gene. The CDR3 loop spans 21 amino acids. CDR3 in DNA: TGTGCCAGCAGTCGCAACCTACGGACTAGCGCAGATTACAGACCCCAAGAGACCCAGTACTTC. Its protein is CASSRNLRTSADYRPQETQYF. Based on the CDR3 plus reference TRBV7-9 and TRBJ2-5, the full variable domain is DTGVSQNPRHKITKRGQNVTFRCDPISEHNRLYWYRQTLGQGPEFLTYFQNEAQLEKSRLLSDRFSAERPKGSFSTLEIQRTEQGDSAMYLCASSRNLRTSADYRPQETQYFGPGTRLLVL.

This clonotype was counted at least ten times. The V and J genes are TRBV5-1 and TRBJ2-1; no clear D. The CDR3 has 17 residues. Germline CDR1 SGHRS, CDR2 YFSETQ. V was trimmed by 0 bases and J by 12 bases, leaving 25 bases between them. CDR3 loop: CASSLGPGRGDTLGQFF. The CDR3 nucleotides read TGCGCCAGCAGCTTGGGCCCCGGACGAGGAGACACTTTGGGGCAGTTCTTC.

The chain joins TRBV7-2 to TRBJ2-7, with TRBD1 matching over 9 bases. CDR1 SGHTA and CDR2 FQGNSA come from the germline V gene. This CDR3 contains 15 residues. With 5 bases clipped from V and 3 bases from J, the junction kept 8 bases outside the gene matches. CDR3 residues: CASSLPDRGGYEQYF. As DNA, the CDR3 is TGTGCCAGCAGCCTGCCGGACAGGGGCGGCTACGAGCAGTACTTC.

This clonotype appeared many times. The J gene is TRBJ2-7, the V gene TRBV11-2, with a possible D match to TRBD2 (5 bases). The germline V gene encodes CDR1 SGHAT and CDR2 FQNNGV. The CDR3 is 14 residues long. V gave up 5 bases and J gave up 1 base, with 12 bases separating them. The CDR3 sequence is CASSSPGVSYEQYF. CDR3 in DNA: TGTGCCAGCAGCAGCCCCGGGGTATCCTACGAGCAGTACTTC.

The V gene is TRBV5-1, the J gene TRBJ1-5, with D uncertain. Germline V CDR1 and CDR2: SGHRS, YFSETQ. Deletions cut 2 bases from V and 7 bases from J, with 10 bases between. This CDR3 spans 13 amino acids. The CDR3 spells CASSLDNDQPQHF. In DNA form, the CDR3 reads TGCGCCAGCAGCTTAGACAATGACCAGCCCCAGCATTTT.

Regarding this clonotype: A much larger clone lies one base from this, so it may be a read error. The gene calls are TRBV20-1 and TRBJ1-5; D call uncertain. Germline V gene data show CDR1 as DFQATT and CDR2 as SNEGSKA (reference sequence). This CDR3 region has 13 residues. The CDR3: CSASRGDNRPQHF. DNA for the CDR3: TGCAGTGCTAGCCGCGGGGATAATCGGCCCCAGCATTTT.

At least ten counts were recorded for this clonotype. The CDR3 DNA is TGTGCCAGCAGCTTAAGGACTAGCGGGAGTAACAATGAGCAGTTCTTC. The encoded protein is CASSLRTSGSNNEQFF. The chain is built from TRBV5-6 and TRBJ2-1; 13 nucleotides align to TRBD2. Germline V lookup: CDR1 SGHDT, CDR2 YYEEEE. The ends lost 2 bases at V and 5 bases at J; junction bases unmatched: 4. CDR3 length: 16 residues.

Of note for this clonotype: This could be a read error, since a much larger clone is one nucleotide away. The CDR3 coding sequence is TGTGCCATCAGCTCCCCTGGGACCCCCGGCGGAGCTTTCTTT. Protein sequence: CAISSPGTPGGAFF. This chain joins TRBV10-3 and TRBJ1-1, with D maybe TRBD1 (5 bases). Germline V lookup: CDR1 ENHRY, CDR2 SYGVKD. Trimming took off 6 bases at V and 10 bases at J, with 21 bases between the two ends. The CDR3 spans 14 residues.

In this sample, this clonotype turned up many times. The chain couples TRBV3-1 to TRBJ2-7; 8 bases are a match to TRBD2. V lost 1 base and J lost 0; bases outside the gene matches: 2. The CDR3 contains 15 residues. Per germline, CDR1 LGHDT and CDR2 YNNKEL (reference sequence). The CDR3, as DNA: TGTGCCAGCAGCCAAGGGACTAGCAGCTCCTACGAGCAGTACTTC. Translated: CASSQGTSSSYEQYF.

This clonotype was observed at least ten times. The rearrangement joins TRBV7-2 to TRBJ2-7; 11 bases map to TRBD2. Trimming cost V 1 base and J 6 bases; bases outside gene matches: 5. Germline loops: CDR1 SGHTA, CDR2 FQGNSA. The CDR3 sequence is 15 residues long. The CDR3: CASSLVTSGKGEQYF. The CDR3 bases are TGTGCCAGCAGCTTAGTGACTAGCGGGAAGGGCGAGCAGTACTTC.

This clonotype has a count of ten or more. The chain recombines TRBV29-1 with TRBJ2-3; the D gene is possibly TRBD1 (6 bases). CDR1 and CDR2 from the germline V gene are SQVTM and ANQGSEA. V lost 0 bases, J lost 0 bases, and 13 bases lay in between. The CDR3 is made up of 16 amino acids. The CDR3 loop is CSVEDRWGPSTDTQYF. The CDR3 nucleotides read TGCAGCGTTGAAGACAGGTGGGGGCCTAGCACAGATACGCAGTATTTT.